Listed here are 2 T cell receptor beta chains from one sample, sequenced in a study of OX40 agonist ivuxolimab in advanced cancers. Measured with immunoSEQ multiplex PCR; TCRdb has only the in-frame clones, and not every one. The table has 70,000 to 80,000 clones, roughly 85% seen once. The specimen was CD4+ or CD8+ T cells sorted from blood, collected in a trial of the OX40 agonist ivuxolimab. All receptors derive from an adult with an advanced solid tumor such as melanoma, head and neck, liver or kidney cancer.

The chain joins TRBV6-5 to TRBJ1-5; TRBD1 aligns across 8 bases. Germline CDR1 is MNHEY and CDR2 is SVGAGI. Unmatched junction bases numbered 5, after V lost 5 bases and J lost 2 bases. The CDR3 loop spans 15 amino acids. CDR3 in amino acids: CASSVTGEGNQPQHF. Here the CDR3 DNA reads TGTGCCAGCAGTGTGACAGGGGAGGGCAATCAGCCCCAGCATTTT.

V gene TRBV28 combines with J gene TRBJ1-4; D remains unclear. The CDR3 is 16 residues long. V shed 6 bases and J shed 4 bases, with 18 bases lying between them. Germline assignment: CDR1 MDHEN and CDR2 SYDVKM. The CDR3 sequence: CASSQDRLLGNEKLFF. In nucleotides, the CDR3 is TGTGCCAGCAGCCAGGACCGACTACTAGGTAATGAAAAACTGTTTTTT.